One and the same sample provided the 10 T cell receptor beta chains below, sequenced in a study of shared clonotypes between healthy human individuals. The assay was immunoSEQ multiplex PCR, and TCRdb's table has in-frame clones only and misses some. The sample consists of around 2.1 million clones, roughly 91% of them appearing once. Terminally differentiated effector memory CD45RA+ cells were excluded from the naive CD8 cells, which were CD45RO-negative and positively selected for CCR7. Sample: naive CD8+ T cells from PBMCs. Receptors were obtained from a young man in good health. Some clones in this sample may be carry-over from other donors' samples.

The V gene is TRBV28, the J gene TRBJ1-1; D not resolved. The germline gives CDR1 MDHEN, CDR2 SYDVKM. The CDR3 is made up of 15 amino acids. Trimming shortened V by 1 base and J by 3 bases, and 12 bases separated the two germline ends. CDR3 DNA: TGTGCCAGCAGTTTATTAGGGAGGGAATACACTGAAGCTTTCTTT. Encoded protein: CASSLLGREYTEAFF.

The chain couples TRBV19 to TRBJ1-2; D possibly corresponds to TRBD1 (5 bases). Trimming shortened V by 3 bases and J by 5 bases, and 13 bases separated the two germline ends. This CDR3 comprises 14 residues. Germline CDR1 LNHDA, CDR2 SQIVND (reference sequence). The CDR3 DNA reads TGTGCCAGTAGTATGAGGGGCTTGAGTTATGGCTACACCTTC. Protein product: CASSMRGLSYGYTF.

The CDR3: CASIFGPETQYF. The CDR3 DNA follows: TGTGCCAGCATCTTCGGACCCGAGACCCAGTACTTC. The chain joins TRBV6-5 to TRBJ2-5; D is undetermined. Germline CDR1 reads MNHEY; CDR2 reads SVGAGI. V was trimmed by 7 bases and J by 5 bases, leaving 11 bases between them. CDR3 size: 12 residues.

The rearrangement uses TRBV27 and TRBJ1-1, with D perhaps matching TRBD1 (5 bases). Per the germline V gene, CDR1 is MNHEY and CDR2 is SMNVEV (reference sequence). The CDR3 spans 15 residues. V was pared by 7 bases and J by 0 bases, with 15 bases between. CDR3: CASKARDGMNTEAFF. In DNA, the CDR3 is TGTGCCAGCAAGGCCAGGGACGGGATGAACACTGAAGCTTTCTTT.

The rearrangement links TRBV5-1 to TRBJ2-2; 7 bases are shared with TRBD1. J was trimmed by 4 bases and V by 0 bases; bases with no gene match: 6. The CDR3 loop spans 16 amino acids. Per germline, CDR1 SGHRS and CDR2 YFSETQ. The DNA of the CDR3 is TGCGCCAGCAGCTTGGGAGTGACAGGGCCCACCGGGGAGCTGTTTTTT. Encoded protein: CASSLGVTGPTGELFF.

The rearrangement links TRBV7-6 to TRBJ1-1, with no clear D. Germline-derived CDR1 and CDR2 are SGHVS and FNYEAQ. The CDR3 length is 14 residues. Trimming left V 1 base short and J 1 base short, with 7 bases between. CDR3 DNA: TGTGCCAGCAGCTTAGGGGTAGGGAACACTGAAGCTTTCTTT. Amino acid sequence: CASSLGVGNTEAFF.

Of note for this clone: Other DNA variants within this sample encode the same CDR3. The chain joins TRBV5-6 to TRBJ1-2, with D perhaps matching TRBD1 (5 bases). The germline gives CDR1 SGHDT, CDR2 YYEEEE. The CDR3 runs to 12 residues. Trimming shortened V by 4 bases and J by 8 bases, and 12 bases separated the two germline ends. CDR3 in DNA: TGTGCCAGCAGCCCGGAGGGGTACGGCTACACCTTC. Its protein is CASSPEGYGYTF.

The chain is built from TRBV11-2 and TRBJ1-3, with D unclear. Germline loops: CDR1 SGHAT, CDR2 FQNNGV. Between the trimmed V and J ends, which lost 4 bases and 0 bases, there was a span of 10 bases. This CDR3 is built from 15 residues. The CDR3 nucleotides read TGTGCCAGCAGCTCCCCGGACCACTCTGGAAACACCATATATTTT. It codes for CASSSPDHSGNTIYF.

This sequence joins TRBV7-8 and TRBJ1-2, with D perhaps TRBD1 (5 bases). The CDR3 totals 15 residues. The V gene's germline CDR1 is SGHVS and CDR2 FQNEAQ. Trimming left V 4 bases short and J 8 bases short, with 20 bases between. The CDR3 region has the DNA TGTGCCAGCAGCTCTCTAGGGACCAGGATCTTCGGCTACACCTTC. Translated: CASSSLGTRIFGYTF.

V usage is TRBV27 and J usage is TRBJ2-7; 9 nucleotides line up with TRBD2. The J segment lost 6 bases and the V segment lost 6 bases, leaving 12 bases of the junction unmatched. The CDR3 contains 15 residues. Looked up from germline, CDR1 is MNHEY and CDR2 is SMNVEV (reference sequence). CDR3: CASSPQFLAGSEQYF. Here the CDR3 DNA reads TGTGCCAGCAGCCCCCAGTTCCTAGCGGGAAGCGAGCAGTACTTC.